One and the same sample provided the 7 T cell receptor beta chains below, sequenced in a study of metastatic and nonmetastatic thyroid tumors. With MiXCR, TCRdb reprocessed the PCR reads. The sample includes just under 45,000 clones, 3.2% seen only once; the top ten take 10%. All patients were untreated before thyroid surgery. The specimen sequenced was blood. The receptor set was obtained from a female donor with papillary thyroid cancer or a benign thyroid nodule (not recorded which). Some clones in this sample may be carry-over from other donors' samples.

This clone was detected ten times or more. The V and J genes are TRBV7-8 and TRBJ1-4; D is unresolved. Germline CDR1 is SGHVS and CDR2 is FQNEAQ. The CDR3 is made up of 13 amino acids. Trimming took off 0 bases at V and 7 bases at J, with 6 bases between the two ends. CDR3 protein: CASSLAVSEKLFF. In DNA, the CDR3 is TGTGCCAGCAGCTTAGCGGTCAGTGAAAAACTGTTTTTT.

This clone has only a few counts. The V and J genes are TRBV11-2 and TRBJ2-2; D is uncertain. Germline CDR1 is SGHAT and CDR2 is FQNNGV. The germline V and J ends were trimmed by 1 base and 1 base, with 4 bases remaining between them. This CDR3 is built from 14 residues. CDR3 in DNA: TGTGCCAGCAGCTTAGTGGGGAACACCGGGGAGCTGTTTTTT. This translates into CASSLVGNTGELFF.

This clone has ten or more counts. The chain employs TRBV5-1 and TRBJ1-4; the D gene is possibly TRBD1 (6 bases). With 4 bases removed from V and 3 bases from J, the gap between germline ends came to 10 bases. This CDR3 spans 14 amino acids. The germline gives CDR1 SGHRS, CDR2 YFSETQ. The CDR3 loop reads CASSAGQPNEKLFF. CDR3 sequence (DNA): TGCGCCAGCAGCGCCGGACAGCCTAATGAAAAACTGTTTTTT. The full variable domain, completed using reference TRBV5-1 and TRBJ1-4, is KAGVTQTPRYLIKTRGQQVTLSCSPISGHRSVSWYQQTPGQGLQFLFEYFSETQRNKGNFPGRFSGRQFSNSRSEMNVSTLELGDSALYLCASSAGQPNEKLFFGSGTQLSVL.

In its sample, this clone was seen many times. The chain links TRBV3-1 to TRBJ1-1; D might be TRBD1 (5 bases). The CDR3 sequence is 14 residues long. V lost 7 bases and J 5 bases, leaving 17 bases between the germline ends. Germline V gives CDR1 LGHDT, CDR2 YNNKEL (reference sequence). CDR3 sequence: CASTHSGAGTEAFF. CDR3 sequence (DNA): TGTGCCAGCACCCACTCCGGGGCAGGGACTGAAGCTTTCTTT. The variable domain in full, with the rest retrieved from reference TRBV3-1 and TRBJ1-1, is DTAVSQTPKYLVTQMGNDKSIKCEQNLGHDTMYWYKQDSKKFLKIMFSYNNKELIINETVPNRFSPKSPDKAHLNLHINSLELGDSAVYFCASTHSGAGTEAFFGQGTRLTVV.

This clone has a count of ten or more. This sequence joins TRBV29-1 and TRBJ2-5; 12 positions agree with TRBD2. Germline V gives CDR1 SQVTM, CDR2 ANQGSEA. This CDR3 is 18 amino acids long. The trim removed 5 bases at V and 3 bases at J, leaving 16 bases unmatched. The CDR3 nucleotides are TGCAGCGTTAGGTCCAGGGGACTAGCGGGCCCCCGGGAAGAGACCCAGTACTTC. It yields the protein CSVRSRGLAGPREETQYF.

The chain joins TRBV2 to TRBJ1-2; unclear D gene. Trimming stripped 1 base from V and 3 bases from J, with 6 bases between. The CDR3 is 13 amino acids. Germline values: CDR1 SNHLY, CDR2 FYNNEI. DNA of the CDR3: TGTGCCAGCAGTGAAGGCGGAGACTATGGCTACACCTTC. Translating it yields CASSEGGDYGYTF.

This clone has ten or more counts. The chain joins TRBV12-3 or TRBV12-4 to TRBJ1-5; D not certain. The ends were cut back, 5 bases at V and 7 bases at J, with 15 bases in the middle. CDR3 length: 14 residues. As DNA, the CDR3 is TGTGCCAGCAGTCTCGGACGGGAATCCCAGCCCCAGCATTTT. Its translation: CASSLGRESQPQHF.